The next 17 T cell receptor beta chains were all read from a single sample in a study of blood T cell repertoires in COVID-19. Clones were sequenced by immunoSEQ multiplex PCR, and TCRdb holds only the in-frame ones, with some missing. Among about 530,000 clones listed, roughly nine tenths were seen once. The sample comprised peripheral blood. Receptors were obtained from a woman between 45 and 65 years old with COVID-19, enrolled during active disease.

The DNA of the CDR3 is TGTGCCAGCAGCGTTGGATCCGAAAAGGGGGAAAAACTGTTTTTT. Translated: CASSVGSEKGEKLFF. The chain links TRBV9 to TRBJ1-4; a possible D gene is TRBD1 (5 bases). Trimming cost V 2 bases and J 8 bases, with 16 bases left between them. CDR3 length: 15 residues. The V gene's germline CDR1 is SGDLS and CDR2 YYNGEE. Filled out from reference TRBV9 and TRBJ1-4, the complete variable domain reads DSGVTQTPKHLITATGQRVTLRCSPRSGDLSVYWYQQSLDQGLQFLIQYYNGEERAKGNILERFSAQQFPDLHSELNLSSLELGDSALYFCASSVGSEKGEKLFFGSGTQLSVL.

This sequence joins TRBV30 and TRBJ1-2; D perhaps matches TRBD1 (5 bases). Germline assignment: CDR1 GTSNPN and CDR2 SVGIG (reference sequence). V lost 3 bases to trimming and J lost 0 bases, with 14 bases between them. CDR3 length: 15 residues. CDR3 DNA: TGTGCCTGGAGACACAGGCGGTTAGCTAACTATGGCTACACCTTC. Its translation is CAWRHRRLANYGYTF.

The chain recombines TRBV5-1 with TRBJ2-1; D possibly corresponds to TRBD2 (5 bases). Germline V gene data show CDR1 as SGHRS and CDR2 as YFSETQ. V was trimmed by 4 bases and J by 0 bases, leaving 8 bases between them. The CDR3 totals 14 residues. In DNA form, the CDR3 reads TGCGCCAGCAGCATCCGGGACTCCTACAATGAGCAGTTCTTC. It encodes CASSIRDSYNEQFF.

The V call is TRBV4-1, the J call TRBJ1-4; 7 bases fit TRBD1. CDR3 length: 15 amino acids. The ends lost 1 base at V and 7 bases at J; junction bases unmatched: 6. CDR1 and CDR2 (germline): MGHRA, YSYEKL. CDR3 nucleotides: TGCGCCAGCAGCCAAGCAGGGGGTCGGGCTGAAAAACTGTTTTTT. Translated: CASSQAGGRAEKLFF.

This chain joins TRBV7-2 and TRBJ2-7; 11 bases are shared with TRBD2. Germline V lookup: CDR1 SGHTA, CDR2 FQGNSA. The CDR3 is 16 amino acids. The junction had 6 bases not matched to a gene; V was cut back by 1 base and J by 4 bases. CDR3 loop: CASSLVSGGAAYEQYF. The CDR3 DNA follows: TGTGCCAGCAGCTTAGTTAGCGGGGGGGCCGCTTACGAGCAGTACTTC.

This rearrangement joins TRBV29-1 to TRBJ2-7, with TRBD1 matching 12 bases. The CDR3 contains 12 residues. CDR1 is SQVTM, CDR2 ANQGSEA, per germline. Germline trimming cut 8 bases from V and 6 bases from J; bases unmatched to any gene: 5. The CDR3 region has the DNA TGCAGCACGGGACAGGGGGCGGGCGAGCAGTACTTC. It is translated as CSTGQGAGEQYF.

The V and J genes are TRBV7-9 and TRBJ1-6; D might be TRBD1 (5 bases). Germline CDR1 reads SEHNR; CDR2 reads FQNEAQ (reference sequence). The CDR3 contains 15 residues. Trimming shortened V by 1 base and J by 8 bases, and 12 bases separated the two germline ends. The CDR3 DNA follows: TGTGCCAGCAGCTTAGGCGGGGGGATGTATTCACCCCTCCACTTT. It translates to CASSLGGGMYSPLHF.

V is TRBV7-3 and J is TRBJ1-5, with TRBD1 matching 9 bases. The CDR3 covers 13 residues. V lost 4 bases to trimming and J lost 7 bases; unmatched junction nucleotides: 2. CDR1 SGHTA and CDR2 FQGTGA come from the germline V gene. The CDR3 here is CASSSTGGQPQHF. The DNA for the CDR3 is TGTGCCAGCAGCTCGACAGGGGGACAGCCCCAGCATTTT. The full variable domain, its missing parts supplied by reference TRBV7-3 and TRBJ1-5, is GAGVSQTPSNKVTEKGKYVELRCDPISGHTALYWYRQSLGQGPEFLIYFQGTGAADDSGLPNDRFFAVRPEGSVSTLKIQRTERGDSAVYLCASSSTGGQPQHFGDGTRLSIL.

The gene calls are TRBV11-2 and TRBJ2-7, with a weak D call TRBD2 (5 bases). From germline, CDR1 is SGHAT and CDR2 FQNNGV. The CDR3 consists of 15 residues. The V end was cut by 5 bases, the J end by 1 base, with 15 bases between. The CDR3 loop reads CASSGRRMGSYEQYF. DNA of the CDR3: TGTGCCAGCAGCGGGAGAAGGATGGGGTCCTACGAGCAGTACTTC. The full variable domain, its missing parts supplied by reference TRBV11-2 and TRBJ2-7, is EAGVAQSPRYKIIEKRQSVAFWCNPISGHATLYWYQQILGQGPKLLIQFQNNGVVDDSQLPKDRFSAERLKGVDSTLKIQPAKLEDSAVYLCASSGRRMGSYEQYFGPGTRLTVT.

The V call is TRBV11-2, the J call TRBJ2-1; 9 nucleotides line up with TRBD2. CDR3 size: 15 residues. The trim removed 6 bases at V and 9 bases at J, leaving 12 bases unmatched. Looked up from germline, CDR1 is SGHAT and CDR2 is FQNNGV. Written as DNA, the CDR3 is TGTGCCAGCAGGCCCGCCCGGCGGGGGGGTACTGAGCAGTTCTTC. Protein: CASRPARRGGTEQFF.

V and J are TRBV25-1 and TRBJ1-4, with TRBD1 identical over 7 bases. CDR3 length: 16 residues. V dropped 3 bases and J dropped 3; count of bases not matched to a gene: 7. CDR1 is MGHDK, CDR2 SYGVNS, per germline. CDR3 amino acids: CASSEPTGVANEKLFF. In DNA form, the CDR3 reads TGTGCCAGCAGTGAGCCCACAGGGGTTGCTAATGAAAAACTGTTTTTT.

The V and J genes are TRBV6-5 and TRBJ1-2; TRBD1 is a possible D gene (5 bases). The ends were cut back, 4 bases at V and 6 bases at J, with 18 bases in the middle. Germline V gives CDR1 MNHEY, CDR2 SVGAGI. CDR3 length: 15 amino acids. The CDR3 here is CASSLGRGRWDGYTF. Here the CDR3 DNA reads TGTGCCAGCAGTTTGGGACGCGGGAGGTGGGATGGCTACACCTTC.

In DNA form, the CDR3 reads TGTGCCAGCAGTAGAACAGGGGGCGCCTTTGGCTACACCTTC. Amino acid sequence: CASSRTGGAFGYTF. The V call is TRBV6-5, the J call TRBJ1-2; TRBD1 matches at 9 bases. The junction had 8 bases not matched to a gene; V was cut back by 5 bases and J by 7 bases. The CDR3 is made up of 14 amino acids. Germline loops: CDR1 MNHEY, CDR2 SVGAGI.

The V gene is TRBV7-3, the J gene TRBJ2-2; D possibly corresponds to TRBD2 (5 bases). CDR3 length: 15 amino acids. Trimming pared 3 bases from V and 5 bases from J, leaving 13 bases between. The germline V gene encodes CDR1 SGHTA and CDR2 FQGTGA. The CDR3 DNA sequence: TGTGCCAGCAGCTTCGAGGGAAGTTGGACCGGGGAGCTGTTTTTT. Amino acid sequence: CASSFEGSWTGELFF.

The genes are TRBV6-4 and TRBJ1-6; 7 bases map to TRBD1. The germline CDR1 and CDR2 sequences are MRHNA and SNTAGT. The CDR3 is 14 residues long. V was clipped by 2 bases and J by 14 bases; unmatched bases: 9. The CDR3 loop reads CASSDPPDREALHF. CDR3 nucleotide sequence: TGTGCCAGCAGTGACCCACCCGACAGGGAGGCCCTCCACTTT.

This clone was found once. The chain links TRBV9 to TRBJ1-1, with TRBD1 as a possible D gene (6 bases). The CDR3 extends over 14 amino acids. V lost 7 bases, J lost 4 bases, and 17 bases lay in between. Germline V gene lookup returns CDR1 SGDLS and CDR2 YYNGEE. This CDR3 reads CASSSMGAGTEAFF. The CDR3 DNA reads TGTGCCAGCTCATCCATGGGGGCCGGCACTGAAGCTTTCTTT.

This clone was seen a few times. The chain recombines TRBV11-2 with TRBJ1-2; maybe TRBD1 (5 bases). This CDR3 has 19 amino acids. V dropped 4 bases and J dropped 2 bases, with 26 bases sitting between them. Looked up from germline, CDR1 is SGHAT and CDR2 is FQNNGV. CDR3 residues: CASSYPPGGKWGLNYGYTF. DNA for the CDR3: TGTGCCAGCAGCTACCCCCCGGGGGGGAAATGGGGCCTGAACTATGGCTACACCTTC.